This section outlines one T cell receptor beta chain sequence together with its context. It lacks a known antigen. Per-base qualities were not stored, and no clone one base away is much larger. The source of the sample is a study of T cell responses to AZD1222 COVID-19 vaccine (dated by TCRdb to the early 2020s). Notes on the research overall: A total of more than 230 trial participants underwent TCR sequencing, of whom around 210 had received two doses of AZD1222 and roughly 26 had received two doses of the MenACWY control vaccine. Trial participants were enrolled by age into 18-55, 56-69 and 70-plus year subgroups, with roughly 150, 30 and 60 TCR-sequenced participants respectively. Findings and caveats that apply to the study as a whole: The whole spike protein was spanned by vaccine-associated CD4 TCRs, and dominant responses were seen in regions 160-218 and 743-854. Because no day 14 peak-response samples were available, repertoires were characterized only after the peak T cell response. Participants were mostly white British and included more females than males, and it was suggested by the authors that clonal diversity may have been underestimated. Conclusions about previously exposed vaccinees were limited because only six or seven AZD1222 recipients were SARS-CoV-2 seropositive at baseline. After two AZD1222 doses, spike-specific TCR breadth and depth were significantly higher than at day 0 and than in MenACWY recipients. The 56-69-year group was small, and its depth increase did not reach significance, likely because of low power. Reportedly, close to half of the unique spike-specific TCRs recognized epitopes lying outside the regions that are mutated in the B.1.351 and B.1.1.7 variants.

This specimen's time point label, per the study, means: about 28 days (+/-7) after the second vaccine dose. AZD1222 recipients given second doses at about 4 weeks or at about 12 weeks were pooled, since spike-specific TCR depth and breadth were not found to differ between the two schedules. Vaccinee samples came from UK trials COV001 and COV002, including a single-blind randomized controlled phase 2/3 trial of AZD1222 (ChAdOx1 nCoV-19) in healthy adults. Trial participant PBMC samples were collected at day 0 and day 28 after the second dose for TCRbeta chain sequencing. The CDR3 regions of human TCRbeta chains were analyzed by immunosequencing. As for how the authors treated the data: Repertoire TCRs were checked for matches against a reference library of SARS-CoV-2-specific TCRs that had been generated using the MIRA antigen-specificity platform. Breadth was defined as the fraction of unique TCRs that were SARS-CoV-2-associated. Depth was defined as the fraction of total T cells that were SARS-CoV-2-associated. Using the MIRA data, each spike-specific TCR was mapped to the spike region that the TCR reacts to and placed in a CD4 or CD8 class. Log10-transformed breadth and depth values were compared by one-way ANOVA with Sidak's multiple comparisons tests. TCRdb obtained this table from immuneACCESS and retained in-frame rearrangements with V and J assigned. These tables miss some clones; where compared with another copy, unresolved V genes account for less than half of the shortfall, and the remainder is unexplained. That table supplies the V and J calls and clone size; D and trimming were determined from the DNA. For this sample the table gives over 65,000 clones, of which roughly nine tenths were detected only once. The ten largest clones capture under 5.5% of the sample.

The CDR3 sequence holds 13 residues, the cysteine and phenylalanine included. The CDR3 DNA has 39 bases and is translated from base 1. The germline V gene (reference sequence) gives CDR1 as MNHNY and CDR2 as SVGAGI. V loses 6 bases, J loses 2 bases, and the germline ends lie 7 bases apart. The material sequenced was peripheral blood, taken 28 days after the second AZD1222 dose. Here the chain combines TRBV6-6 and TRBJ2-2, with the identity of the D gene unclear. The receptor's source is an adult who received the AZD1222 COVID-19 vaccine. CDR3 protein: CASRDGNTGELFF. Read as DNA, the sequence is TGTGCCAGCAGAGACGGTAACACCGGGGAGCTGTTTTTT.